Listed here are 22 T cell receptor beta chains from one sample, sequenced in a study of early T cells in non-severe SARS-CoV-2 infection. In TCRdb, the 5' RACE reads were re-called with MiXCR into one record per CDR3 protein. The sample includes around 50,000 distinct CDR3 sequences, roughly 10% of them seen just once. The sample taken for sequencing was whole blood. These receptors all stem from an adult who was a healthcare worker with PCR-confirmed SARS-CoV-2 infection or an uninfected control (not recorded which).

This clonotype was detected ten times or more. The chain combines TRBV5-1 with TRBJ1-2, with D unresolved. Germline assignment: CDR1 SGHRS and CDR2 YFSETQ. The V gene lost 5 bases and the J gene lost 8 bases, with 19 bases spanning the gap. CDR3 length equals 14 residues. CDR3 DNA sequence: TGCGCCAGCAGAGCGGAAGTCGTGGATTGGGGCTACACCTTC. Translated, it gives CASRAEVVDWGYTF.

Sample share makes this clonotype medium-sized. The rearrangement links TRBV2 to TRBJ2-7; the D gene is possibly TRBD1 (6 bases). The CDR3 loop spans 14 amino acids. The V gene's germline CDR1 is SNHLY and CDR2 FYNNEI. V lost 5 bases and J 5 bases, leaving 16 bases between the germline ends. For the CDR3, the DNA is TGTGCCAGCAGTCCAGCCCAGGGGTACCACGAGCAGTACTTC. This gives the protein CASSPAQGYHEQYF. Full variable domain (remainder filled in from reference TRBV2 and TRBJ2-7): EPEVTQTPSHQVTQMGQEVILRCVPISNHLYFYWYRQILGQKVEFLVSFYNNEISEKSEIFDDQFSVERPDGSNFTLKIRSTKLEDSAMYFCASSPAQGYHEQYFGPGTRLTVT.

The chain has TRBV28 and TRBJ2-7; unclear D gene. V lost 1 base and J 6 bases, leaving 10 bases between the germline ends. Germline V CDR1 and CDR2: MDHEN, SYDVKM. The CDR3 has 13 residues. In DNA, the CDR3 is TGTGCCAGCAGTTTATCTCAGGACGGCGAGCAGTACTTC. This sequence encodes CASSLSQDGEQYF.

This clonotype showed up just a few times. The chain couples TRBV7-2 to TRBJ1-2; possibly TRBD1 for D (6 bases). Trimming shortened V by 5 bases and J by 2 bases, and 9 bases separated the two germline ends. The V gene's germline CDR1 is SGHTA and CDR2 FQGNSA. This CDR3 contains 13 residues. CDR3 in DNA: TGTGCCAGCAGCGTAGACAGGAACTATGGCTACACCTTC. Its translation is CASSVDRNYGYTF.

The CDR3 DNA follows: TGTGCCAGCAGCTTGGGACTTCGCGATACGCAGTATTTT. Encoded protein: CASSLGLRDTQYF. The V and J genes are TRBV11-2 and TRBJ2-3; possible D gene TRBD2, 6 bases. The ends were cut back, 3 bases at V and 6 bases at J, with 10 bases in the middle. The CDR3 is 13 amino acids. CDR1 is SGHAT, CDR2 FQNNGV, per germline.

V gene TRBV20-1 combines with J gene TRBJ2-1; 9 bases fit TRBD1. The V segment lost 6 bases and the J segment 0 bases; nucleotides outside the gene matches: 6. The CDR3 spans 15 residues. Germline V gene data show CDR1 as DFQATT and CDR2 as SNEGSKA (reference sequence). This chain's CDR3 is CSARTGAGSYNEQFF. CDR3 DNA sequence: TGCAGTGCCCGGACAGGGGCTGGCTCCTACAATGAGCAGTTCTTC.

This clonotype showed up just a few times. Here the CDR3 reads CASSRQLSTDTQYF. CDR3 in DNA: TGTGCCAGCAGCCGACAGTTATCCACAGATACGCAGTATTTT. The gene calls are TRBV7-2 and TRBJ2-3; D is possibly TRBD1 (5 bases). Germline V gene sequence: CDR1 SGHTA, CDR2 FQGNSA. The V and J ends lost 5 bases and 2 bases respectively, with 11 bases between them. The CDR3 has 14 residues. Full variable domain (outside the CDR3, taken from reference TRBV7-2 and TRBJ2-3): GAGVSQSPSNKVTEKGKDVELRCDPISGHTALYWYRQSLGQGLEFLIYFQGNSAPDKSGLPSDRFSAERTGGSVSTLTIQRTQQEDSAVYLCASSRQLSTDTQYFGPGTRLTVL.

In this sample, this clonotype turned up a few times. This rearrangement joins TRBV28 to TRBJ1-1, with D unresolved. This CDR3 contains 11 residues. Trimming pared 6 bases from V and 12 bases from J, leaving 14 bases between. Germline CDR1 MDHEN, CDR2 SYDVKM. CDR3 in amino acids: CASSPGLTTFF. CDR3 in DNA: TGTGCCAGCAGCCCGGGGTTGACAACTTTCTTT. The variable domain in full, with the rest retrieved from reference TRBV28 and TRBJ1-1, is DVKVTQSSRYLVKRTGEKVFLECVQDMDHENMFWYRQDPGLGLRLIYFSYDVKMKEKGDIPEGYSVSREKKERFSLILESASTNQTSMYLCASSPGLTTFFGQGTRLTVV.

The rearrangement links TRBV7-9 to TRBJ2-7; perhaps TRBD1 as D (5 bases). The CDR3 has 14 residues. CDR1 SEHNR and CDR2 FQNEAQ come from the germline V gene (reference sequence). Trimming stripped 6 bases from V and 2 bases from J, with 14 bases between. CDR3 coding DNA: TGTGCCAGCAGACTCGGAGAAGGGGCCTACGAGCAGTACTTC. Translation gives CASRLGEGAYEQYF.

J is TRBJ1-1 and V is TRBV28, with D possibly being TRBD1 (6 bases). Per germline, CDR1 MDHEN and CDR2 SYDVKM. The CDR3 has 14 residues. The V end was cut by 5 bases, the J end by 5 bases, with 15 bases between. The CDR3 here is CASSPQGLRTEAFF. CDR3 DNA sequence: TGTGCCAGCAGTCCCCAGGGGCTGAGGACTGAAGCTTTCTTT. The full variable domain, completed using reference TRBV28 and TRBJ1-1, is DVKVTQSSRYLVKRTGEKVFLECVQDMDHENMFWYRQDPGLGLRLIYFSYDVKMKEKGDIPEGYSVSREKKERFSLILESASTNQTSMYLCASSPQGLRTEAFFGQGTRLTVV.

V is TRBV30 and J is TRBJ2-7, with D perhaps TRBD1 (6 bases). This CDR3 contains 13 residues. Trimming took 4 bases from V and 4 from J, leaving 14 bases between them. In germline, CDR1 is GTSNPN, CDR2 SVGIG (reference sequence). CDR3 DNA sequence: TGTGCCTGGACAAGGACAGACTTATACGAGCAGTACTTC. Translated: CAWTRTDLYEQYF.

Only a few counts were recorded for this clonotype. The chain uses TRBV6-6 and TRBJ2-7; 7 positions match TRBD1. V trimming: 4 bases; J trimming: 6 bases; junction bases outside the gene matches: 12. Germline lookup yields CDR1 MNHNY and CDR2 SVGAGI (reference sequence). This CDR3 is 15 amino acids long. The CDR3, as DNA: TGTGCCAGCAGTTCCTTACGACAGGGAATCTCCGAGCAGTACTTC. Its protein product is CASSSLRQGISEQYF.

This clonotype was seen more than once but under ten times. The chain links TRBV7-9 to TRBJ2-3, with 11 bases fitting TRBD2. The CDR3 totals 16 residues. V shed 5 bases and J 0 bases; nucleotides not matched to a gene: 4. The germline CDR1 and CDR2 sequences are SEHNR and FQNEAQ (reference sequence). CDR3 loop: CASSPGLAASTDTQYF. CDR3 in DNA: TGTGCCAGCAGCCCGGGACTAGCGGCTAGCACAGATACGCAGTATTTT.

This chain links TRBV4-2 with TRBJ1-1; the match to TRBD1 covers 8 bases. V dropped 4 bases and J dropped 0; count of bases not matched to a gene: 10. The CDR3 runs 17 residues. The germline gives CDR1 LGHNA, CDR2 YNFKEQ. CDR3 region: CASSPVPRQGLNTEAFF. As DNA, the CDR3 is TGTGCCAGCAGCCCGGTTCCAAGACAGGGGTTGAACACTGAAGCTTTCTTT.

This clonotype was picked up a small number of times. The V and J genes are TRBV3-1 and TRBJ2-7; D remains ambiguous. Germline CDR1 LGHDT, CDR2 YNNKEL (reference sequence). Trimming took 0 bases from V and 7 from J, leaving 7 bases between them. The length of the CDR3 is 12 residues. DNA of the CDR3: TGTGCCAGCAGCCAAGAGAGAGGAGAGCAGTACTTC. It codes for CASSQERGEQYF.

The V call is TRBV12-3 or TRBV12-4, the J call TRBJ2-3, with 10 bases identical to TRBD2. There are 16 residues in the CDR3. After removal of 5 bases from V and 2 bases from J, the junction contained 7 bases not matched to a gene. CDR3 in DNA: TGTGCCAGCAGTCTTCAGCGGGGGGGGCTCACAGATACGCAGTATTTT. Translated, it gives CASSLQRGGLTDTQYF.

This clonotype was observed a few times. V and J are TRBV5-1 and TRBJ1-5; 8 bases are shared with TRBD1. The CDR3 is made up of 15 amino acids. J lost 6 bases, V lost 5 bases, and 10 bases had no gene match. The germline V gene encodes CDR1 SGHRS and CDR2 YFSETQ. The CDR3 nucleotides read TGCGCCAGCAGTATGACAGGGGAGCTAGTTCAGCCCCAGCATTTT. As protein: CASSMTGELVQPQHF. The variable domain in full, completed from reference TRBV5-1 and TRBJ1-5, reads KAGVTQTPRYLIKTRGQQVTLSCSPISGHRSVSWYQQTPGQGLQFLFEYFSETQRNKGNFPGRFSGRQFSNSRSEMNVSTLELGDSALYLCASSMTGELVQPQHFGDGTRLSIL.

This clonotype was seen a few times. The chain links TRBV2 to TRBJ2-7, with 7 nucleotides matching TRBD1. The CDR3 contains 14 residues. Trimming took 0 bases from V and 4 from J; bases not matched to a gene: 3. Per the germline V gene, CDR1 is SNHLY and CDR2 is FYNNEI. CDR3 amino acids: CASSEAVRGYEQYF. DNA for the CDR3: TGTGCCAGCAGTGAAGCGGTCAGGGGGTACGAGCAGTACTTC.

The chain combines TRBV28 with TRBJ1-1; no clear D. Germline V gene sequence: CDR1 MDHEN, CDR2 SYDVKM. The CDR3 spans 16 residues. V lost 3 bases to trimming and J lost 5 bases, with 19 bases between them. The DNA of the CDR3 is TGTGCCAGCAGTTTCGCACACCCACTGGGTGGGACTGAAGCTTTCTTT. Translation gives CASSFAHPLGGTEAFF.

The gene calls are TRBV19 and TRBJ2-1; 11 bases line up with TRBD1. CDR1 LNHDA and CDR2 SQIVND come from the germline V gene (reference sequence). This CDR3 contains 14 residues. V gave up 5 bases and J gave up 9 bases; unmatched junction bases: 6. CDR3 DNA sequence: TGTGCCAGTAGTGTCGGACAGGGGGCTGGTGAGCAGTTCTTC. This gives the protein CASSVGQGAGEQFF.

This clonotype was observed a handful of times. CDR3 amino acids: CASSEYNGELFF. In DNA, the CDR3 is TGTGCCAGCAGTGAATATAACGGGGAGCTGTTTTTT. V usage is TRBV25-1 and J usage is TRBJ2-2; no clear D gene. This CDR3 region has 12 residues. Germline CDR1 and CDR2: MGHDK and SYGVNS. The ends were cut back, 0 bases at V and 7 bases at J, with 3 bases in the middle.

This clonotype has ten or more counts. The chain recombines TRBV11-2 with TRBJ2-5, with D maybe TRBD1 (6 bases). Germline V lookup: CDR1 SGHAT, CDR2 FQNNGV. V was cut by 3 bases and J by 2 bases, with 13 bases left in between. The CDR3 length is 15 residues. The DNA of the CDR3 is TGTGCCAGCAGCTTGTCGACAGGAGGACAAGAGACCCAGTACTTC. It translates to CASSLSTGGQETQYF.